Presented here are 15 T cell receptor beta chains from one specimen sequenced in a study of radiotherapy plus CTLA-4 blockade in lung cancer. Clones were read by immunoSEQ multiplex PCR, and TCRdb kept only the in-frame ones, dropping some. The sample records approximately 85,000 clones, over 80% being singletons. The sample in question was peripheral blood, obtained from a patient treated with radiotherapy plus ipilimumab. These receptors were taken from a human donor with non-small cell lung cancer that progressed on radiotherapy plus ipilimumab.

J is TRBJ2-5 and V is TRBV25-1, with a weak D call TRBD2 (7 bases). This CDR3 region has 15 residues. CDR1 and CDR2 (germline): MGHDK, SYGVNS. V was clipped by 1 base and J by 4 bases, with 13 bases between them. CDR3 loop: CASSELGGEVETQYF. Written as DNA, the CDR3 is TGTGCCAGCAGTGAATTAGGGGGGGAGGTAGAGACCCAGTACTTC.

This chain uses TRBV5-1 with TRBJ2-1, with TRBD1 identical over 12 bases. CDR1 and CDR2 (germline): SGHRS, YFSETQ. The CDR3 is 18 amino acids. V gave up 3 bases and J gave up 7 bases; unmatched junction bases: 14. CDR3 region: CASSSVPGQGAVGNEQFF. The CDR3 nucleotides read TGCGCCAGCAGCTCGGTCCCGGGACAGGGGGCAGTAGGGAATGAGCAGTTCTTC.

The chain joins TRBV6-5 to TRBJ1-5; D gene unclear. This CDR3 contains 15 residues. Trimming stripped 0 bases from V and 3 bases from J, with 9 bases between. Germline CDR1 reads MNHEY; CDR2 reads SVGAGI. CDR3 nucleotides: TGTGCCAGCAGTTACTCGCGACATGTCAATCAGCCCCAGCATTTT. Protein: CASSYSRHVNQPQHF.

The chain joins TRBV5-1 to TRBJ1-2, with 9 positions matching TRBD1. Germline values: CDR1 SGHRS, CDR2 YFSETQ. The CDR3 length is 15 residues. The trim removed 0 bases at V and 5 bases at J, leaving 5 bases unmatched. The DNA of the CDR3 is TGCGCCAGCAGCTTGGTCACAGGGGGCGAGTATGGCTACACCTTC. Encoded protein: CASSLVTGGEYGYTF.

The chain recombines TRBV13 with TRBJ2-1; D might be TRBD2 (5 bases). V lost 0 bases and J lost 3, with 9 bases in between. This CDR3 comprises 15 residues. Germline V lookup: CDR1 PRHDT, CDR2 FYEKMQ (reference sequence). The CDR3, as DNA: TGTGCCAGCAGCTTAGGCGACCGGGACTACAATGAGCAGTTCTTC. Its translation: CASSLGDRDYNEQFF.

The rearrangement uses TRBV19 and TRBJ1-2, with D possibly TRBD1 on 6 matching bases. Germline loops: CDR1 LNHDA, CDR2 SQIVND (reference sequence). The CDR3 covers 20 residues. V was pared by 2 bases and J by 5 bases, with 30 bases between. In DNA form, the CDR3 reads TGTGCCAGTAGTATATCTGGACCTCGGTGGCCGACAGGCCTCGGGTATGGCTACACCTTC. This codes for CASSISGPRWPTGLGYGYTF.

This chain connects TRBV7-2 to TRBJ2-2, with 14 bases fitting TRBD2. V lost 5 bases, J lost 6 bases, and 2 bases stayed unmatched. The CDR3 covers 15 residues. CDR1 is SGHTA and CDR2 is FQGNSA in the germline V gene. As DNA, the CDR3 is TGTGCCAGCAGCCTGACTAGCGGGGGGGCCGGGGAGCTGTTTTTT. Translation: CASSLTSGGAGELFF.

The V and J genes are TRBV7-8 and TRBJ2-6; D is ambiguous. The ends were cut back, 1 base at V and 2 bases at J, with 6 bases in the middle. This CDR3 spans 15 amino acids. Germline CDR1 SGHVS, CDR2 FQNEAQ. The DNA for the CDR3 is TGTGCCAGCAGCTTAGTCGCAGCTGGGGCCAACGTCCTGACTTTC. This sequence encodes CASSLVAAGANVLTF. Filled out from reference TRBV7-8 and TRBJ2-6, the complete variable domain reads GAGVSQSPRYKVAKRGQDVALRCDPISGHVSLFWYQQALGQGPEFLTYFQNEAQLDKSGLPSDRFFAERPEGSVSTLKIQRTQQEDSAVYLCASSLVAAGANVLTFGAGSRLTVL.

The chain uses TRBV27 and TRBJ1-1; D not certain. CDR3 length: 15 residues. CDR1 and CDR2 (germline): MNHEY, SMNVEV (reference sequence). Trimming left V 0 bases short and J 1 base short, with 9 bases between. The CDR3 spells CASSLSVGRNTEAFF. The CDR3 DNA is TGTGCCAGCAGTTTATCGGTAGGTAGGAACACTGAAGCTTTCTTT.

The chain carries TRBV6-6 and TRBJ1-1, with D tentatively TRBD1 (5 bases). Deletions cut 5 bases from V and 5 bases from J, with 18 bases between. CDR3 length: 15 residues. Looked up from germline, CDR1 is MNHNY and CDR2 is SVGAGI (reference sequence). DNA for the CDR3: TGTGCCAGCAGTCCACCAGGGAGGTCGTTAACTGAAGCTTTCTTT. Protein: CASSPPGRSLTEAFF.

This clone has only a few counts. The germline gene is not matched at one end of the junction; a read error may be the cause. The chain is built from TRBV7-7 and TRBJ2-5; 10 bases line up with TRBD2. The germline gives CDR1 SSHAT, CDR2 FNYEAQ (reference sequence). The CDR3 is made up of 16 amino acids. DNA of the CDR3: TGTGCTAGCAGCTTAGCCAGGACTAGCGGACAAGAGACCCAGTACTTC. Protein sequence: CASSLARTSGQETQYF. The variable domain in full, completed from reference TRBV7-7 and TRBJ2-5, reads GAGVSQSPRYKVTKRGQDVTLRCDPISSHATLYWYQQALGQGPEFLTYFNYEAQPDKSGLPSDRFSAERPEGSISTLTIQRTEQRDSAMYRCASSLARTSGQETQYFGPGTRLLVL.

The chain links TRBV2 to TRBJ2-3; 9 bases are shared with TRBD2. The ends lost 0 bases at V and 3 bases at J; junction bases unmatched: 13. The CDR3 contains 19 residues. Germline assignment: CDR1 SNHLY and CDR2 FYNNEI. CDR3 amino acids: CASSEALSGGRTRTDTQYF. The CDR3 bases are TGTGCCAGCAGTGAAGCGCTGAGCGGGGGGAGGACGAGGACAGATACGCAGTATTTT.

The chain is built from TRBV7-2 and TRBJ1-2, with a possible D match to TRBD1 (5 bases). Trimming shortened V by 5 bases and J by 6 bases, and 13 bases separated the two germline ends. CDR1 is SGHTA and CDR2 is FQGNSA in the germline V gene. CDR3 length: 13 amino acids. CDR3 residues: CASSPTGRDGYTF. The CDR3 coding sequence is TGTGCCAGCAGCCCAACAGGTAGAGATGGCTACACCTTC.

The sample holds one count of this clone. This chain links TRBV6-6 with TRBJ1-5, with D possibly TRBD1 on 6 matching bases. Germline CDR1 reads MNHNY; CDR2 reads SVGAGI (reference sequence). The length of the CDR3 is 14 residues. V was cut by 6 bases and J by 5 bases, with 14 bases left in between. The CDR3 protein is CASRTPGGYQPQHF. DNA for the CDR3: TGTGCCAGCAGGACCCCGGGGGGCTATCAGCCCCAGCATTTT.

The V call is TRBV10-2, the J call TRBJ2-7, with D hard to call. Germline CDR1 WSHSY, CDR2 SAAADI. Trimming left V 4 bases short and J 0 bases short, with 7 bases between. The CDR3 runs 13 residues. The CDR3 loop reads CASSGTGSYEQYF. The CDR3 nucleotides read TGCGCCAGCAGTGGGACGGGCTCCTACGAGCAGTACTTC.